These 9 T cell receptor beta chains were sequenced from one sample in a study of blood T cells in healthy people across ages. Alongside a J-beta primer mix, a sample-barcoded 5' primer served in a second PCR lasting about 6 to 11 cycles. TCRdb reanalysed the 5' RACE reads using MiXCR and keeps one entry per CDR3 protein. Among roughly 860,000 distinct CDR3 sequences listed, approximately 65% were seen once. The specimen was blood. The source is a man between 25 and 39 years old in good health.

The rearrangement uses TRBV12-3 or TRBV12-4 and TRBJ2-5, with a possible D match to TRBD2 (6 bases). This CDR3 is 15 amino acids long. V lost 4 bases, J lost 4 bases, and 16 bases lay in between. DNA of the CDR3: TGTGCCAGCAGTTCTGTTACTAGCCGGGTAGAGACCCAGTACTTC. It encodes CASSSVTSRVETQYF.

This clonotype came up many times. The CDR3 DNA reads TGCGCCAGCAGCCAAGCTAATGAGGAGACCCAGTACTTC. Protein: CASSQANEETQYF. The chain is built from TRBV4-3 and TRBJ2-5; D remains ambiguous. The CDR3 loop spans 13 amino acids. The germline V and J ends were trimmed by 1 base and 5 bases, with 8 bases remaining between them. CDR1 LGHNA and CDR2 YSLEER come from the germline V gene.

The J gene is TRBJ1-4, the V gene TRBV6-1, with 7 bases identical to TRBD1. In germline, CDR1 is MNHNS, CDR2 SASEGT. Unmatched junction bases numbered 6, after V lost 5 bases and J lost 0 bases. The CDR3 contains 16 residues. CDR3 in DNA: TGTGCCAGCAGTCGGGGACAGAGAGCAACTAATGAAAAACTGTTTTTT. Protein product: CASSRGQRATNEKLFF.

In this sample, this clonotype turned up a few times. The chain links TRBV9 to TRBJ2-1; D possibly uses TRBD1 or TRBD2 (6 bases each). This CDR3 is built from 16 residues. Trimming stripped 0 bases from V and 7 bases from J, with 17 bases between. In germline, CDR1 is SGDLS, CDR2 YYNGEE. The CDR3 spells CASSVEPGAGRNEQFF. DNA for the CDR3: TGTGCCAGCAGCGTAGAGCCGGGGGCGGGGAGGAATGAGCAGTTCTTC. Based on the CDR3 plus reference TRBV9 and TRBJ2-1, the full variable domain is DSGVTQTPKHLITATGQRVTLRCSPRSGDLSVYWYQQSLDQGLQFLIQYYNGEERAKGNILERFSAQQFPDLHSELNLSSLELGDSALYFCASSVEPGAGRNEQFFGPGTRLTVL.

V gene TRBV4-2 combines with J gene TRBJ2-3, with 12 bases fitting TRBD2. The germline CDR1 and CDR2 sequences are LGHNA and YNFKEQ. The CDR3 totals 19 residues. V shed 1 base and J 2 bases; nucleotides not matched to a gene: 10. The CDR3 DNA is TGTGCCAGCAGCCAAGCAGATGCTAGCGGGGGGGCCAACACAGATACGCAGTATTTT. This gives the protein CASSQADASGGANTDTQYF.

V is TRBV20-1 and J is TRBJ2-5, with D possibly TRBD2 on 5 matching bases. V lost 5 bases to trimming and J lost 1 base, with 11 bases between them. Germline V CDR1 and CDR2: DFQATT, SNEGSKA (reference sequence). This CDR3 is 13 amino acids long. The CDR3 is CSAPGLPQETQYF. DNA of the CDR3: TGCAGTGCTCCGGGATTGCCCCAAGAGACCCAGTACTTC.

J is TRBJ2-3 and V is TRBV3-1; no definite D call. The CDR3 is 12 residues long. Trimming left V 2 bases short and J 5 bases short, with 5 bases between. Germline V gene sequence: CDR1 LGHDT, CDR2 YNNKEL (reference sequence). CDR3 residues: CASSQNLDTQYF. The CDR3 coding sequence is TGTGCCAGCAGCCAAAACCTAGATACGCAGTATTTT.

This clonotype was observed a few times. V and J are TRBV5-1 and TRBJ2-3, with 8 bases matching TRBD2. CDR3 length equals 13 residues. V gave up 8 bases and J gave up 3 bases; unmatched junction bases: 5. Germline V CDR1 and CDR2: SGHRS, YFSETQ. The CDR3 nucleotides read TGCGCCAGTACCGGGGGGGCTACAGATACGCAGTATTTT. It is translated as CASTGGATDTQYF.

This clonotype was seen a handful of times. The chain carries TRBV20-1 and TRBJ2-5; TRBD2 might be the D (6 bases). This CDR3 has 12 amino acids. Germline CDR1 is DFQATT and CDR2 is SNEGSKA (reference sequence). Trimming stripped 5 bases from V and 5 bases from J, with 12 bases between. The CDR3 reads CSAAGLTETQYF. The CDR3 DNA sequence: TGCAGTGCTGCTGGACTAACGGAGACCCAGTACTTC.